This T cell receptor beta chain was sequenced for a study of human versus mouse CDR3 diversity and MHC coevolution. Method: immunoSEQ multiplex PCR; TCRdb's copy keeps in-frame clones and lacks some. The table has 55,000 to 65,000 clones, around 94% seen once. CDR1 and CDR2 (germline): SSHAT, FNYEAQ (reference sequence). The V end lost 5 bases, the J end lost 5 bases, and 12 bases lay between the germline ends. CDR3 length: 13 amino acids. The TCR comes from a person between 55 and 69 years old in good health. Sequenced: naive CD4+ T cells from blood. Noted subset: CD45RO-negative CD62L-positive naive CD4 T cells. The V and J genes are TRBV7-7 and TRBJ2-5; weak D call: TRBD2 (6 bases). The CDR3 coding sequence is TGTGCCAGCAGCCGGGACTCTAGCGAGACCCAGTACTTC. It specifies CASSRDSSETQYF.